This TCR beta chain stems from a study of CD8+CD57+ T cells in acquired aplastic anemia. In its sample, this clonotype was seen many times. An expansion of CD8+CD57+ cells by flow cytometry had been shown in patients chosen for sequencing. Using genomic DNA as the template, TCR beta VDJ and CDR3 profiling was carried out. One entry per CDR3 protein results from TCRdb running MiXCR on the reads. The sample shows under 200,000 distinct CDR3 sequences, over 40% of them seen only once. Per the germline V gene, CDR1 is SGHTA and CDR2 is FQGNSA. The CDR3 consists of 13 residues. Trimming shortened V by 4 bases and J by 0 bases, and 6 bases separated the two germline ends.

The TCR sequence derives from a human donor with aplastic anemia. The chain employs TRBV7-2 and TRBJ2-5; D is ambiguous. Sequenced sample: sorted CD4+, CD8+, or CD8+CD57+ T cells (not recorded which) from PBMCs. CDR3 sequence reads: CASSSTNQETQYF. CDR3 bases: TGTGCCAGCAGCTCCACTAACCAAGAGACCCAGTACTTC.